A single sample is the source of the 24 T cell receptor beta chains below, sequenced in a study of cytomegalovirus exposure and HLA in healthy donors. A multiplex PCR was run with 60 Vbeta primers and 13 Jbeta primers. TCRdb's copy holds only in-frame clones and misses some; the assay was immunoSEQ multiplex PCR. The sample includes 150,000 or so clones, 82% of them seen just once. The sample comprised PBMCs. The receptor set was obtained from a male donor in good health and CMV-seropositive.

The rearrangement uses TRBV28 and TRBJ2-4; possible D gene TRBD1, 7 bases. The CDR3 is made up of 14 amino acids. Germline V gives CDR1 MDHEN, CDR2 SYDVKM. The V end was cut by 3 bases, the J end by 7 bases, with 13 bases between. CDR3 sequence reads: CASSLQTGRNIQYF. The CDR3 bases are TGTGCCAGCAGTTTGCAGACAGGGAGGAACATTCAGTACTTC.

The genes are TRBV7-2 and TRBJ2-7; TRBD2 matches at 7 bases. The CDR3 length is 15 residues. The V gene end was trimmed by 5 bases and the J gene end by 5 bases; junction bases not matched to a gene: 12. Germline CDR1 SGHTA, CDR2 FQGNSA. CDR3 sequence (DNA): TGTGCCAGCAGCCCCTACCTGCGGGGGAAGAACGAGCAGTACTTC. Its protein is CASSPYLRGKNEQYF.

This clone was counted between two and nine times. V gene TRBV5-1 combines with J gene TRBJ2-2; D is unclear. Germline V gives CDR1 SGHRS, CDR2 YFSETQ. The CDR3 runs 18 residues. V shed 0 bases and J shed 1 base, with 16 bases lying between them. The DNA for the CDR3 is TGCGCCAGCAGCTTGGAGTGGCGCCGAGGTCAGAACACCGGGGAGCTGTTTTTT. Translating gives CASSLEWRRGQNTGELFF. Full variable domain (missing parts from reference TRBV5-1 and TRBJ2-2): KAGVTQTPRYLIKTRGQQVTLSCSPISGHRSVSWYQQTPGQGLQFLFEYFSETQRNKGNFPGRFSGRQFSNSRSEMNVSTLELGDSALYLCASSLEWRRGQNTGELFFGEGSRLTVL.

The V call is TRBV19, the J call TRBJ2-7, with 8 bases matching TRBD1. The CDR3 sequence is 15 residues long. CDR1 and CDR2 from the germline V gene are LNHDA and SQIVND (reference sequence). V trimming: 2 bases; J trimming: 2 bases; junction bases outside the gene matches: 5. CDR3 coding DNA: TGTGCCAGTAGTATACTTGGGACAGGTGCCTACGAGCAGTACTTC. Translating gives CASSILGTGAYEQYF. The full variable domain, completed using reference TRBV19 and TRBJ2-7, is DGGITQSPKYLFRKEGQNVTLSCEQNLNHDAMYWYRQDPGQGLRLIYYSQIVNDFQKGDIAEGYSVSREKKESFPLTVTSAQKNPTAFYLCASSILGTGAYEQYFGPGTRLTVT.

The V and J genes are TRBV25-1 and TRBJ1-1; D is possibly TRBD1 (6 bases). V dropped 10 bases and J dropped 5 bases, with 14 bases sitting between them. Germline-derived CDR1 and CDR2 are MGHDK and SYGVNS. The CDR3 extends over 12 amino acids. CDR3 DNA sequence: TGTGCCACAAAGCTAGGGACAACTGAAGCTTTCTTT. Translated, it gives CATKLGTTEAFF. Complete variable domain (other parts from reference TRBV25-1 and TRBJ1-1): EADIYQTPRYLVIGTGKKITLECSQTMGHDKMYWYQQDPGMELHLIHYSYGVNSTEKGDLSSESTVSRIRTEHFPLTLESARPSHTSQYLCATKLGTTEAFFGQGTRLTVV.

V usage is TRBV19 and J usage is TRBJ1-1; D is perhaps TRBD1 (6 bases). Trimming cost V 5 bases and J 2 bases, with 15 bases left between them. Germline V gene data show CDR1 as LNHDA and CDR2 as SQIVND (reference sequence). This CDR3 comprises 15 residues. The CDR3 DNA sequence: TGTGCCAGTAGTCCCCGTGCACAGGGCAACACTGAAGCTTTCTTT. Translated: CASSPRAQGNTEAFF.

This chain uses TRBV5-8 with TRBJ1-3, with a possible D match to TRBD1 (6 bases). Germline CDR1 and CDR2: SGHTS and YDEGEE. The CDR3 consists of 17 residues. Trimming stripped 0 bases from V and 0 bases from J, with 13 bases between. The CDR3 nucleotides are TGTGCCAGCAGCTTGGGGAACAGGGTCCCCTCTGGAAACACCATATATTTT. It encodes CASSLGNRVPSGNTIYF.

The gene calls are TRBV4-3 and TRBJ1-5; weak D call: TRBD1 (6 bases). The length of the CDR3 is 15 residues. CDR1 and CDR2 from the germline V gene are LGHNA and YSLEER. V lost 3 bases, J lost 7 bases, and 16 bases lay in between. CDR3 in DNA: TGCGCCAGCAGCCAGGGATTAGGGGGTCAACAGCCCCAGCATTTT. Amino acids: CASSQGLGGQQPQHF.

The J gene is TRBJ1-2, the V gene TRBV28; D may be TRBD1 (5 bases). This CDR3 has 13 residues. The germline CDR1 and CDR2 sequences are MDHEN and SYDVKM. Trimming took off 9 bases at V and 4 bases at J, with 15 bases between the two ends. The CDR3 bases are TGTGCCAGTCGGGAGGGACTCCGCTATGGCTACACCTTC. Amino acids: CASREGLRYGYTF.

V and J are TRBV6-1 and TRBJ2-5, with 8 bases identical to TRBD1. Germline V gene sequence: CDR1 MNHNS, CDR2 SASEGT. J lost 5 bases, V lost 8 bases, and 10 bases had no gene match. This CDR3 has 14 residues. The CDR3 sequence is CASRTGTGGETQYF. The DNA for the CDR3 is TGTGCCAGCCGTACTGGGACAGGAGGGGAGACCCAGTACTTC.

V usage is TRBV5-1 and J usage is TRBJ2-7; TRBD1 might be the D (6 bases). This CDR3 region has 14 residues. V lost 4 bases to trimming and J lost 3 bases, with 14 bases between them. Germline V lookup: CDR1 SGHRS, CDR2 YFSETQ. The CDR3 reads CASSPSWTDYEQYF. Here the CDR3 DNA reads TGCGCCAGCAGCCCCAGCTGGACAGACTACGAGCAGTACTTC.

V gene TRBV4-3 combines with J gene TRBJ2-7; possibly TRBD1 for D (5 bases). The CDR3 is 13 residues long. Trimming left V 3 bases short and J 3 bases short, with 9 bases between. The germline CDR1 and CDR2 sequences are LGHNA and YSLEER. This CDR3 is CASSQDTHYEQYF. The CDR3 DNA reads as TGCGCCAGCAGCCAGGACACTCACTACGAGCAGTACTTC.

V is TRBV9 and J is TRBJ1-1, with 9 bases lining up with TRBD1. CDR3 length: 14 residues. V trimming: 0 bases; J trimming: 10 bases; junction bases outside the gene matches: 7. Germline CDR1 is SGDLS and CDR2 is YYNGEE. The CDR3 DNA is TGTGCCAGCAGCGTAGGGGGACAGGGAACAGGAGCTTTCTTT. Its translation: CASSVGGQGTGAFF.

This clone was detected only a few times. The chain carries TRBV7-9 and TRBJ2-6; 9 nucleotides agree with TRBD2. Germline CDR1 is SEHNR and CDR2 is FQNEAQ (reference sequence). The CDR3 sequence is 19 residues long. The ends lost 1 base at V and 2 bases at J; junction bases unmatched: 9. In DNA, the CDR3 is TGTGCCAGCAGCTTAGGGGGCAGCGGGAGGATGCCTGGGGCCAACGTCCTGACTTTC. It translates to CASSLGGSGRMPGANVLTF.

V gene TRBV6-5 combines with J gene TRBJ2-3; D is uncertain. The CDR3 sequence is 12 residues long. Germline CDR1 and CDR2: MNHEY and SVGAGI. Between the trimmed V and J ends, which lost 2 bases and 5 bases, there was a span of 5 bases. The CDR3 DNA reads as TGTGCCAGCAGTTACCACAGAGATACGCAGTATTTT. It is translated as CASSYHRDTQYF.

The chain recombines TRBV6-5 with TRBJ1-1; the D is unclear. The V end lost 4 bases, the J end lost 1 base, and 7 bases lay between the germline ends. This CDR3 has 13 amino acids. Germline CDR1 MNHEY, CDR2 SVGAGI. CDR3 DNA: TGTGCCAGCAGTTCCCAGGCGAACACTGAAGCTTTCTTT. This gives the protein CASSSQANTEAFF.

This clone was seen only once. This sequence joins TRBV5-6 and TRBJ2-1, with D unresolved. The CDR3 runs 16 residues. Germline V gene data show CDR1 as SGHDT and CDR2 as YYEEEE. The V gene lost 0 bases and the J gene lost 7 bases, with 17 bases spanning the gap. Written as DNA, the CDR3 is TGTGCCAGCAGCTTGGCCTTTCGCGGTACTGAGAATGAGCAGTTCTTC. Its translation: CASSLAFRGTENEQFF. Full variable domain (rest looked up from reference TRBV5-6 and TRBJ2-1): DAGVTQSPTHLIKTRGQQVTLRCSPKSGHDTVSWYQQALGQGPQFIFQYYEEEERQRGNFPDRFSGHQFPNYSSELNVNALLLGDSALYLCASSLAFRGTENEQFFGPGTRLTVL.

The chain couples TRBV27 to TRBJ1-2; the D is unclear. The CDR3 length is 14 residues. V lost 5 bases to trimming and J lost 7 bases, with 17 bases between them. Germline assignment: CDR1 MNHEY and CDR2 SMNVEV (reference sequence). CDR3 residues: CASSPIQAPGGYTF. The DNA for the CDR3 is TGTGCCAGCAGTCCCATCCAGGCCCCCGGTGGCTACACCTTC.

This chain uses TRBV5-1 with TRBJ1-4; D is undetermined. With 0 bases removed from V and 13 bases from J, the gap between germline ends came to 16 bases. The CDR3 covers 14 residues. CDR1 and CDR2 (germline): SGHRS, YFSETQ. The CDR3 DNA is TGCGCCAGCAGCTTGGGTGACCGCCGGGAGGGACTGTTTTTT. Protein sequence: CASSLGDRREGLFF.

This clone has a single count. The chain joins TRBV6-1 to TRBJ2-7; no clear D gene. V lost 6 bases and J 6 bases, leaving 9 bases between the germline ends. There are 11 residues in the CDR3. Germline CDR1 reads MNHNS; CDR2 reads SASEGT. CDR3 coding DNA: TGTGCCAGCAGGCCCTCCGGCGAGCAGTACTTC. The encoded protein is CASRPSGEQYF.

The gene calls are TRBV30 and TRBJ2-3; possibly TRBD2 for D (5 bases). Trimming cost V 2 bases and J 2 bases, with 8 bases left between them. Germline V gene lookup returns CDR1 GTSNPN and CDR2 SVGIG (reference sequence). This CDR3 is 13 amino acids long. The CDR3 DNA is TGTGCCTGGAGTAGCGGCCACACAGATACGCAGTATTTT. This sequence encodes CAWSSGHTDTQYF.

The chain links TRBV10-3 to TRBJ1-6; D is uncertain. The germline CDR1 and CDR2 sequences are ENHRY and SYGVKD. Trimming stripped 3 bases from V and 13 bases from J, with 16 bases between. The length of the CDR3 is 14 residues. In nucleotides, the CDR3 is TGTGCCATCAGTGAACTATCAGAGAAAGATCCCCTCCACTTT. Protein product: CAISELSEKDPLHF.

V and J are TRBV9 and TRBJ2-1; 9 nucleotides align to TRBD2. CDR3 length equals 15 residues. After removal of 4 bases from V and 3 bases from J, the junction contained 5 bases not matched to a gene. Germline CDR1 reads SGDLS; CDR2 reads YYNGEE. CDR3 protein: CASSPGLAIYNEQFF. For the CDR3, the DNA is TGTGCCAGCAGCCCGGGACTAGCTATCTACAATGAGCAGTTCTTC.

The rearrangement links TRBV27 to TRBJ2-3, with 7 bases aligning to TRBD1. The trim removed 4 bases at V and 3 bases at J, leaving 13 bases unmatched. CDR3 length equals 17 residues. Germline CDR1 and CDR2: MNHEY and SMNVEV (reference sequence). In DNA form, the CDR3 reads TGTGCCAGCAGTTCCTTTCCCAGGGACAGTAGGACAGATACGCAGTATTTT. Protein: CASSSFPRDSRTDTQYF.